This entry describes one TCR beta chain. The data were taken from a study of response to subunit inactivated influenza vaccine. Using its own MiXCR run on the RT-PCR reads, TCRdb lists one record per CDR3 protein. The sample consists of more than 450,000 distinct CDR3 sequences, approximately 10% of them appearing once. Germline V gives CDR1 SGHTA, CDR2 FQGNSA. Unmatched junction bases numbered 15, after V lost 5 bases and J lost 15 bases. This CDR3 is built from 14 residues. This same sample was also taken into another study, of T cells expressing NK-cell markers. That investigation notes: In generating TCR beta cDNA, 5'RACE template switching with UMIs was used. One of the eight sequenced donors was seronegative, whereas the other seven were HCMV-seropositive.

Sequenced material: PBMCs from blood, taken on the day of vaccination. The TCR originated in a man between 45 and 60 years old who received an inactivated influenza vaccine. The V gene is TRBV7-2, the J gene TRBJ2-1; TRBD2 aligns across 8 bases. The CDR3 DNA is TGTGCCAGCAGCGTTAGCGGGAATGATGGGGCCTGGTTCTTC. The encoded protein is CASSVSGNDGAWFF.